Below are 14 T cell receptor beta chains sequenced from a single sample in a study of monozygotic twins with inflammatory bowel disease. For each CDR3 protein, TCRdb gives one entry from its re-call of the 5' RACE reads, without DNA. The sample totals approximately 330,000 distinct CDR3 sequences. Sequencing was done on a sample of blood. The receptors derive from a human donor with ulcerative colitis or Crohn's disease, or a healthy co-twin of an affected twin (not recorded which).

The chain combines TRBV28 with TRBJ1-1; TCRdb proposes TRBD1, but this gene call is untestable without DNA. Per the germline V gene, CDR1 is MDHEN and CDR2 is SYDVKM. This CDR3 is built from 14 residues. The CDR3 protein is CASKAGGKNTEAFF. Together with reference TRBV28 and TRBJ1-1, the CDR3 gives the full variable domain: DVKVTQSSRYLVKRTGEKVFLECVQDMDHENMFWYRQDPGLGLRLIYFSYDVKMKEKGDIPEGYSVSREKKERFSLILESASTNQTSMYLCASKAGGKNTEAFFGQGTRLTVV.

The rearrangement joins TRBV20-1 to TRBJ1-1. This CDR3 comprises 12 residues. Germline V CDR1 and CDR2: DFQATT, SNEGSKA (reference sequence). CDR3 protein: CSATILGTEAFF.

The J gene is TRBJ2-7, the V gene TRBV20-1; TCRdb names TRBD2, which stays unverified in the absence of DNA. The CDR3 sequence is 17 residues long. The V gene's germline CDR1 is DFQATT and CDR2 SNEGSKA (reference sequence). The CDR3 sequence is CSARVQAESLKSYEQYF.

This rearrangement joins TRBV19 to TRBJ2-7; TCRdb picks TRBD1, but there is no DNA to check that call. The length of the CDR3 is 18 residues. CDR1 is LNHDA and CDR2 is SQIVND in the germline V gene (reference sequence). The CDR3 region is CASSMCETDNLKYYEQYF.

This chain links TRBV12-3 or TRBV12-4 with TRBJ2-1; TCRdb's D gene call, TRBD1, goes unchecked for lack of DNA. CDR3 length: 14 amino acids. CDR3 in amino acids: CATKQGSSYNEQFF.

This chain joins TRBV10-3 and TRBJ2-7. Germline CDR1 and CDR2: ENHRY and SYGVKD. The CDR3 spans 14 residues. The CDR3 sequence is CAISESGKPHEQYF.

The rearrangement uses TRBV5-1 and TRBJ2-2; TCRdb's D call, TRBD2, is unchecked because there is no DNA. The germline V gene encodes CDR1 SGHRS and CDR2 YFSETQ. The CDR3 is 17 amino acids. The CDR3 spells CASSLGSGRPYTGELFF.

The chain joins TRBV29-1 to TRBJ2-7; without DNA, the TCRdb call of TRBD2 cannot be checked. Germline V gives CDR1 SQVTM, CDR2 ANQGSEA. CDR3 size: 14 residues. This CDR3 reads CSVRTSGGLYEQYF.

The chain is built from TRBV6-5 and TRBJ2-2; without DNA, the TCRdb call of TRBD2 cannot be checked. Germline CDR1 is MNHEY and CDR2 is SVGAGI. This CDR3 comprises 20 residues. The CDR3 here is CASSFSGTSGELTKTGELFF.

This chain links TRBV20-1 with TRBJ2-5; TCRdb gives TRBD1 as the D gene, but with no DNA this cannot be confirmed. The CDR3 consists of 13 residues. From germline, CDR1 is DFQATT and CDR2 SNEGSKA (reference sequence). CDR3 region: CSARDPGMETQYF.

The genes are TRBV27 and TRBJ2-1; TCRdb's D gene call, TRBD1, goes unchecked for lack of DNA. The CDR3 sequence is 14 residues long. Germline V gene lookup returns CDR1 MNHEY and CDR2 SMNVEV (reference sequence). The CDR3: CASRKRDLRGEQFF.

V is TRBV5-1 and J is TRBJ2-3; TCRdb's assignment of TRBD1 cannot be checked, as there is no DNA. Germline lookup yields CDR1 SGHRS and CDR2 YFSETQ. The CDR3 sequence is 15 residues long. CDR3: CASSYQQGGTDTQYF.

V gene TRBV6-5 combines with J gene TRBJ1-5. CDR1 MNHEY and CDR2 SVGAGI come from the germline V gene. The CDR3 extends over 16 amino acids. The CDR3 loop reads CASSYSGHPVSQPQHF.

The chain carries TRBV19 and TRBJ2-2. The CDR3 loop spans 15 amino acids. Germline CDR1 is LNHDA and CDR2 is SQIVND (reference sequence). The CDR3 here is CASSTAGKLTGELFF. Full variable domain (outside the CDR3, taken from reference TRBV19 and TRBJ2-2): DGGITQSPKYLFRKEGQNVTLSCEQNLNHDAMYWYRQDPGQGLRLIYYSQIVNDFQKGDIAEGYSVSREKKESFPLTVTSAQKNPTAFYLCASSTAGKLTGELFFGEGSRLTVL.